The 2 T cell receptor beta chains below come from one sample, sequenced in a study of PD-1 blockade in classical Hodgkin lymphoma. Each of the patients experienced relapse following autologous stem cell transplantation, and their brentuximab vedotin exposure differed. Profiling relied on immunoSEQ multiplex PCR, and the TCRdb table lists in-frame clones only, not all of them. The data show roughly 60,000 clones, with about 92% seen just once and about 8.8% held by the top ten. The material was peripheral blood mononuclear cells (PBMCs), obtained at baseline. Every receptor here comes from a human donor with classical Hodgkin lymphoma.

The rearrangement joins TRBV27 to TRBJ2-5; D gene uncertain. Trimming removed 5 bases from V and 4 bases from J, with 11 bases in between. Germline V gives CDR1 MNHEY, CDR2 SMNVEV (reference sequence). The CDR3 covers 13 residues. DNA of the CDR3: TGTGCCAGCAGTCAAGGGCTGCCAGAGACCCAGTACTTC. This translates into CASSQGLPETQYF.

V usage is TRBV6-6 and J usage is TRBJ2-5; no clear D gene. The CDR3 is made up of 14 amino acids. Germline V gives CDR1 MNHNY, CDR2 SVGAGI (reference sequence). The V end was cut by 4 bases, the J end by 1 base, with 10 bases between. The CDR3 sequence is CASSSPAGQETQYF. For the CDR3, the DNA is TGTGCCAGCAGTTCCCCGGCAGGCCAAGAGACCCAGTACTTC.